These T cell receptor beta chains were read from a single sample in a study of blood T cell repertoires in COVID-19. Sequencing used immunoSEQ multiplex PCR; TCRdb keeps in-frame clones, though not all of them. The sample has about 220,000 clones; 80% to 85% are singletons. The specimen sequenced was peripheral blood. The source of these receptors is a woman aged 60-70 years who had recovered from COVID-19. Each CDR3 is given with its conserved first and last residue.

v_gene,j_gene,CDR3aa
TRBV6-6,TRBJ1-1,CASSGRDRGNTEAFF
TRBV14,TRBJ1-6,CASSKWDRAYSPLHF
TRBV7-8,TRBJ1-2,CASSGQGYGYTF
TRBV29-1,TRBJ2-7,CSVRTGEQYF
TRBV29-1,TRBJ1-2,CSVIDQDYGYTF
TRBV3-1/TRBV3-2,TRBJ1-5,CASSQGTGGQPQHF
TRBV5-1,TRBJ2-7,CASSFPDRNDEQYF
TRBV6-5,TRBJ1-6,CASSYSSGQDNSPLHF
TRBV9,TRBJ1-1,CASSVRTGGVTLRGNTEAFF
TRBV18,TRBJ2-2,CASSPYTGRRTGELFF
TRBV7-3,TRBJ2-3,CASSPLAGVVDTQYF
TRBV7-9,TRBJ2-2,CASSLYREKPELFF
TRBV6-1,TRBJ2-1,CASSEWTGQQFF
TRBV7-2,TRBJ1-6,CASSLFQGGSPLHF
TRBV7-6,TRBJ1-5,CASSLDRGGPDQPQHF
TRBV19,TRBJ1-4,CASSETDRDESILFF
TRBV12-3/TRBV12-4,TRBJ1-1,CASRSGLITEAFF
TRBV29-1,TRBJ2-2,CSVEDSSSAGELFF
TRBV7-2,TRBJ2-1,CASSFYALGGNEQFF
TRBV6-4,TRBJ2-3,CASSETSGADTQYF
TRBV27,TRBJ1-6,CASSTGNNSPLHF
TRBV7-3,TRBJ2-2,CASSLTSGGTTGELFF
TRBV19,TRBJ1-5,CASSVAVHQPQHF
TRBV5-5,TRBJ2-7,CASSLGAGVSYEQYF
TRBV3-1/TRBV3-2,TRBJ1-2,CARKACRGMHGYTF
TRBV7-2,TRBJ2-7,CASSLAGSSYEQYF